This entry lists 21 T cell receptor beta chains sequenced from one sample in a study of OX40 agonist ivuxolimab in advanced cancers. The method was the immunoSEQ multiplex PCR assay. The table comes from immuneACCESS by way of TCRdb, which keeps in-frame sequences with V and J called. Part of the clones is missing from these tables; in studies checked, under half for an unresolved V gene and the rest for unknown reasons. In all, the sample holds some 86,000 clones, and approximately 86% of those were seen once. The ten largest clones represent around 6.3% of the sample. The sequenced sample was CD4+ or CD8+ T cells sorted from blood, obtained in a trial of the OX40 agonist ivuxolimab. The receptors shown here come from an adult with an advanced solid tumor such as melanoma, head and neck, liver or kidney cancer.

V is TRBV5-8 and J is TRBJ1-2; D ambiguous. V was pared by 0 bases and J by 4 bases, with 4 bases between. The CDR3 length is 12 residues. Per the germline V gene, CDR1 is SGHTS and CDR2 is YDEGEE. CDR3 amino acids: CASSLGVYGYTF. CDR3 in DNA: TGTGCCAGCAGCTTGGGGGTCTATGGCTACACCTTC.

CDR3 nucleotide sequence: TGTGCCAGCAGTTTTCTCCCGACAGGGAACACTGAAGCTTTCTTT. Its protein product is CASSFLPTGNTEAFF. The chain couples TRBV27 to TRBJ1-1; possibly TRBD1 for D (6 bases). Germline CDR1 MNHEY, CDR2 SMNVEV (reference sequence). V was shortened by 3 bases and J by 1 base, with 12 bases between the two germline ends. The CDR3 totals 15 residues.

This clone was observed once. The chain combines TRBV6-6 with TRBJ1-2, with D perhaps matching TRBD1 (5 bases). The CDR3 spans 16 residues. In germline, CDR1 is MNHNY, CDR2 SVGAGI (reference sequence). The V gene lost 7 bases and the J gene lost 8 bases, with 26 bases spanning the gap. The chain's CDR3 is CASNHLTGGLHRGYTF. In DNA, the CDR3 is TGTGCCAGCAACCACCTTACGGGTGGGCTACACAGGGGCTACACCTTC.

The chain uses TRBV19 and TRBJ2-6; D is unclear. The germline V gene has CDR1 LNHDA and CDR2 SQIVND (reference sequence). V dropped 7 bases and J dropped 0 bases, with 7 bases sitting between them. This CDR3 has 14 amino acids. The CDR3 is CASTYNSGANVLTF. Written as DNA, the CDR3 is TGTGCCAGTACCTATAACTCTGGGGCCAACGTCCTGACTTTC.

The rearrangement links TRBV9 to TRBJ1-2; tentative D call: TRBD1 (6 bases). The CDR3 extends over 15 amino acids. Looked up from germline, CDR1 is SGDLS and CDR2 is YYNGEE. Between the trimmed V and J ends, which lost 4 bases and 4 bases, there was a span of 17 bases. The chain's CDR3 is CASSHPTGTFYGYTF. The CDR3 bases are TGTGCCAGCAGCCATCCTACCGGGACATTCTATGGCTACACCTTC.

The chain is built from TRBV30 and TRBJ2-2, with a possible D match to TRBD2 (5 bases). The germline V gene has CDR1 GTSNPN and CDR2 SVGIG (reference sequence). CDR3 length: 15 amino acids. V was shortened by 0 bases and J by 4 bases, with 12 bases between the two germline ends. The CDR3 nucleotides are TGTGCCTGGAGTGTATCAGCGGTCTTCACCGGGGAGCTGTTTTTT. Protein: CAWSVSAVFTGELFF.

The CDR3 region is CASSLSGMLSYNEQFF. In nucleotides, the CDR3 is TGTGCCAGCAGCTTAAGCGGGATGTTGTCCTACAATGAGCAGTTCTTC. This chain joins TRBV7-6 and TRBJ2-1; 7 nucleotides match TRBD2. Germline V gene lookup returns CDR1 SGHVS and CDR2 FNYEAQ. The V segment lost 2 bases and the J segment 1 base; nucleotides outside the gene matches: 5. CDR3 size: 16 residues.

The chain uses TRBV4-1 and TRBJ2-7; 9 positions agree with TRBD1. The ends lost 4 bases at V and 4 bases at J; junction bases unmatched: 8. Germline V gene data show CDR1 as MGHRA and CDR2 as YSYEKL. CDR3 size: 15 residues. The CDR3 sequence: CASSRGTGTSYEQYF. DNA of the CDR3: TGCGCCAGCAGCCGCGGGACAGGGACTTCATACGAGCAGTACTTC.

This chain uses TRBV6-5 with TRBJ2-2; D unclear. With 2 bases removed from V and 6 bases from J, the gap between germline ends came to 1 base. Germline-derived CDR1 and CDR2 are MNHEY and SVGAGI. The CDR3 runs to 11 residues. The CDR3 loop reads CASSYAGELFF. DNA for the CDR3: TGTGCCAGCAGTTACGCCGGGGAGCTGTTTTTT.

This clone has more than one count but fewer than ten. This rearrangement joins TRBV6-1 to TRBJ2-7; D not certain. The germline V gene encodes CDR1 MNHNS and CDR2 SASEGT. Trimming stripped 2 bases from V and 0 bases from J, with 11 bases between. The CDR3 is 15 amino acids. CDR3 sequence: CASSESWGSSYEQYF. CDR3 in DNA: TGTGCCAGCAGTGAAAGTTGGGGTTCCTCCTACGAGCAGTACTTC.

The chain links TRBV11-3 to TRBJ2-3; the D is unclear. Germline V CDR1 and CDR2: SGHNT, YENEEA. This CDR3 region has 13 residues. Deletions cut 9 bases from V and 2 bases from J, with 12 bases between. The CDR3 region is CASGLITTDTQYF. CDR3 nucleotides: TGTGCCAGTGGATTGATAACCACAGATACGCAGTATTTT.

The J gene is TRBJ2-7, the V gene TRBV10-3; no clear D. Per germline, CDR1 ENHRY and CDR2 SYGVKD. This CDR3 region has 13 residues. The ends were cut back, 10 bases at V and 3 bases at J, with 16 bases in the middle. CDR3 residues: CATAGLGVYEQYF. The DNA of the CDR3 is TGTGCCACCGCCGGTCTGGGTGTCTACGAGCAGTACTTC.

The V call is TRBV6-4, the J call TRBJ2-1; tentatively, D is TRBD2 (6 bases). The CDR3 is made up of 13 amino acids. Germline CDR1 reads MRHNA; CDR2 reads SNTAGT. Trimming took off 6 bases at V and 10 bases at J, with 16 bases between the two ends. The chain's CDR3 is CASRDSGSHEQFF. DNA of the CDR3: TGTGCCAGCAGGGATAGCGGATCTCACGAGCAGTTCTTC.

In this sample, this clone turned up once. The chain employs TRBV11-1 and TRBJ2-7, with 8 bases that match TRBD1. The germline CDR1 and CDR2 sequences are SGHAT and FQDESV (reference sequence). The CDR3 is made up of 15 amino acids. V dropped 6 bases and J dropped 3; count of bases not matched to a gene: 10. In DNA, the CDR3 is TGTGCCAGCAGTCCTGGCCTCGACAGGGGCTACGAGCAGTACTTC. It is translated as CASSPGLDRGYEQYF.

The CDR3 DNA is TGCAGCGTAAGAGCCCCCGGGGCCAACGTCCTGACTTTC. Translation: CSVRAPGANVLTF. J is TRBJ2-6 and V is TRBV29-1, with D uncertain. This CDR3 region has 13 residues. Germline CDR1 reads SQVTM; CDR2 reads ANQGSEA. V was pared by 6 bases and J by 4 bases, with 10 bases between. Together with reference TRBV29-1 and TRBJ2-6, the CDR3 gives the full variable domain: SAVISQKPSRDICQRGTSLTIQCQVDSQVTMMFWYRQQPGQSLTLIATANQGSEATYESGFVIDKFPISRPNLTFSTLTVSNMSPEDSSIYLCSVRAPGANVLTFGAGSRLTVL.

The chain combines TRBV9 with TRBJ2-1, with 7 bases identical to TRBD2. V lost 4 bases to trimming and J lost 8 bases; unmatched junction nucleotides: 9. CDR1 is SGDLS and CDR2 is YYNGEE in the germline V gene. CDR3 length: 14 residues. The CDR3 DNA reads TGTGCCAGCAGCTTGGGCGGGAGTAGCTATGAGCAGTTCTTC. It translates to CASSLGGSSYEQFF.

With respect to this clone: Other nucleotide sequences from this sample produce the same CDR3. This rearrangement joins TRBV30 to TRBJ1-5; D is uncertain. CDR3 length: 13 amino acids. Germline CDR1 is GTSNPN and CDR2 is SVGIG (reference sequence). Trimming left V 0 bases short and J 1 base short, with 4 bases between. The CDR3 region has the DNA TGTGCCTGGAGTGTAGGCAGCAATCAGCCCCAGCATTTT. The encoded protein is CAWSVGSNQPQHF.

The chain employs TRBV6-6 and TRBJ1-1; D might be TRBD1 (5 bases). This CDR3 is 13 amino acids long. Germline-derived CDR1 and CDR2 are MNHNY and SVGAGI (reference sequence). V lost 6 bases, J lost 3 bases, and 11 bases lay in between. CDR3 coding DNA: TGTGCCAGCAGCCCGGGGGGATACACTGAAGCTTTCTTT. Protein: CASSPGGYTEAFF.

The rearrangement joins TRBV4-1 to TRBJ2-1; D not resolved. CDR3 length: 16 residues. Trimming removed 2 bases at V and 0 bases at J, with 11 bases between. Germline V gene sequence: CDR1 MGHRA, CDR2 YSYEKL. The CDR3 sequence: CASSQLISSSYNEQFF. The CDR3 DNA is TGCGCCAGCAGCCAACTCATTAGCAGCTCCTACAATGAGCAGTTCTTC.

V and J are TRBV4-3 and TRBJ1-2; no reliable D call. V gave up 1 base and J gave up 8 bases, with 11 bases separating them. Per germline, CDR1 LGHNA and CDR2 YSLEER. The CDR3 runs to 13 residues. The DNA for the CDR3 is TGCGCCAGCAGCCAAGGGGTGTCGAGGGGCTACACCTTC. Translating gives CASSQGVSRGYTF.

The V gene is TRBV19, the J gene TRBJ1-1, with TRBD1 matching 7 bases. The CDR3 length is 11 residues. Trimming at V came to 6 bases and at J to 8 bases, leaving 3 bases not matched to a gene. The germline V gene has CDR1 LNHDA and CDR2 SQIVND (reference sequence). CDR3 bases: TGTGCCAGTAGCAACAGGGGAGAAGCTTTCTTT. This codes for CASSNRGEAFF.